A single sample gave rise to the 8 T cell receptor beta chains below, sequenced in a study of OX40 agonist ivuxolimab in advanced cancers. This table comes from immunoSEQ multiplex PCR, and its TCRdb copy is limited to in-frame clones, with some not included. The sample yields over 60,000 clones, roughly 80% seen once. The sample consisted of CD4+ or CD8+ T cells sorted from blood, taken in a trial of the OX40 agonist ivuxolimab. These TCRs come from an adult with an advanced solid tumor such as melanoma, head and neck, liver or kidney cancer.

The V call is TRBV9, the J call TRBJ2-7; perhaps TRBD1 as D (6 bases). V was pared by 2 bases and J by 2 bases, with 14 bases between. This CDR3 has 15 amino acids. Looked up from germline, CDR1 is SGDLS and CDR2 is YYNGEE. The CDR3 coding sequence is TGTGCCAGCAGCGTGTCGGGACACCTCACCTACGAGCAGTACTTC. Protein: CASSVSGHLTYEQYF.

The chain combines TRBV19 with TRBJ1-1; D is unclear. In germline, CDR1 is LNHDA, CDR2 SQIVND (reference sequence). The CDR3 has 13 amino acids. Between the trimmed V and J ends, which lost 6 bases and 2 bases, there was a span of 10 bases. CDR3 nucleotide sequence: TGTGCCAGTAGAAATCGGGAAAACACTGAAGCTTTCTTT. It codes for CASRNRENTEAFF.

The V and J genes are TRBV12-5 and TRBJ1-2; D is ambiguous. CDR1 and CDR2 from the germline V gene are LGHNT and FRNRAP. Trimming took 1 base from V and 8 from J, leaving 5 bases between them. The CDR3 spans 11 residues. CDR3 sequence (DNA): TGTGCTAGTGGTTTGGATGGGGGCTACACCTTC. Amino acids: CASGLDGGYTF.

The chain recombines TRBV9 with TRBJ2-1; 7 bases align to TRBD2. This CDR3 has 16 residues. V trimming: 3 bases; J trimming: 9 bases; junction bases outside the gene matches: 15. In germline, CDR1 is SGDLS, CDR2 YYNGEE. The CDR3 sequence: CASSARRGSISGEQFF. The DNA of the CDR3 is TGTGCCAGCAGCGCCAGACGCGGGAGTATCTCTGGTGAGCAGTTCTTC.

This clone was detected only a few times. The gene calls are TRBV5-4 and TRBJ1-2; D is ambiguous. The CDR3 covers 14 residues. V gave up 4 bases and J gave up 8 bases, with 18 bases separating them. Germline V gene data show CDR1 as SGHNT and CDR2 as YYREEE (reference sequence). The chain's CDR3 is CASSQETEARGYTF. In nucleotides, the CDR3 is TGTGCCAGCAGCCAGGAGACGGAAGCGAGAGGCTACACCTTC.

DNA for the CDR3: TGTGCCAGCAGCTTGGCCGGGGTCGGGCAGCCCCAGCATTTT. Residues: CASSLAGVGQPQHF. The J gene is TRBJ1-5, the V gene TRBV5-5; D uncertain. The length of the CDR3 is 14 residues. Trimming removed 0 bases at V and 7 bases at J, with 11 bases between. From germline, CDR1 is SGHKS and CDR2 YYEKEE (reference sequence).

The V call is TRBV28, the J call TRBJ1-1; D not certain. V lost 5 bases, J lost 1 base, and 17 bases lay in between. CDR1 is MDHEN, CDR2 SYDVKM, per germline. The CDR3 is 16 residues long. In nucleotides, the CDR3 is TGTGCCAGCAGTCTCTCGTGGCCGGCGGGGAACACTGAAGCTTTCTTT. It specifies CASSLSWPAGNTEAFF.

Of note for this clone: The same CDR3 can be traced to other DNA sequences in this sample. This chain links TRBV19 with TRBJ2-7; maybe TRBD2 (6 bases). Germline CDR1 reads LNHDA; CDR2 reads SQIVND (reference sequence). The V and J ends lost 3 bases and 3 bases respectively, with 15 bases between them. The CDR3 consists of 15 residues. CDR3 loop: CASSINWRGSYEQYF. CDR3 DNA: TGTGCCAGTAGTATCAATTGGCGGGGAAGCTACGAGCAGTACTTC.